This is a list of T cell receptor beta chains from one sample in a study of radiotherapy plus CTLA-4 blockade in lung cancer. Sequencing was performed with immunoSEQ multiplex PCR; in TCRdb, only in-frame clones are kept and a portion is missing. The sample lists about 70,000 clones; 65% to 80% were seen once. This specimen consisted of peripheral blood, obtained from a patient treated with radiotherapy plus ipilimumab. These receptors all come from a human donor with non-small cell lung cancer who had a complete response to radiotherapy plus ipilimumab. Both conserved end residues are trimmed from each CDR3.

v_gene	j_gene	CDR3aa
TRBV4-3	TRBJ1-5	ASSQDPGGSNQPQH
TRBV7-2	TRBJ1-5	ASSLERNQPQH
TRBV5-4	TRBJ1-1	ASSLGQPGTEAF
TRBV7-2	TRBJ2-1	ASSLSGGPYNEQF
TRBV30	TRBJ1-6	AWKVEQGHNSPLH
TRBV4-3	TRBJ1-5	ASSQDRNQPQH
TRBV19	TRBJ1-2	ASSIGGARHGYT
TRBV4-3	TRBJ2-5	ASSQETVQETQY
TRBV30	TRBJ2-3	AWSGATGYRTDTQY
TRBV30	TRBJ2-5	AWSPWDGRGETQY
TRBV11-3	TRBJ1-1	ASSLARYTEAF
TRBV18	TRBJ1-2	ASSPPDRGTVDT
TRBV7-9	TRBJ2-7	ASSLGLAGSSYEQY
TRBV5-1	TRBJ1-1	ASSLLGLVNTEAF
TRBV7-6	TRBJ2-3	ASSRTPDTQY
TRBV4-1	TRBJ2-1	ASSPGTGGARVNEQF
TRBV27	TRBJ2-1	ASSSILAGYNEQF
TRBV25-1	TRBJ1-2	ASSDPSGGYYGYT
TRBV9	TRBJ1-2	ASSVGSAANYGYT
TRBV18	TRBJ1-1	ASSGTGTVNTEAF
TRBV7-2	TRBJ2-3	ASSLEGMRTDTQY
TRBV30	TRBJ2-5	AWSVLAGGRETQY
TRBV6-1	TRBJ1-2	ASSEAGFSRGGYT
TRBV11-2	TRBJ1-3	ASSSARGLGGNTIY
TRBV18	TRBJ2-3	ASSPPNTNSDTQY
TRBV13	TRBJ1-6	ASSLVNRGQFYSPLH
TRBV7-2	TRBJ1-1	ASSLGPSQRVKATEAF
TRBV5-1	TRBJ1-4	ASSFTGQGEKLF
TRBV2	TRBJ1-5	ASSGQANQPQH
TRBV7-2	TRBJ2-3	ASSAQAHTDTQY
TRBV5-8	TRBJ1-4	ASTPKDRGGEKLF
TRBV11-3	TRBJ1-3	ASRPAYSGNTIY
TRBV30	TRBJ2-7	AWSVPGTGHNEQY
TRBV10-2	TRBJ1-2	ASSEGGANYGYT
TRBV11-2	TRBJ2-5	ASSPRQGEETQY